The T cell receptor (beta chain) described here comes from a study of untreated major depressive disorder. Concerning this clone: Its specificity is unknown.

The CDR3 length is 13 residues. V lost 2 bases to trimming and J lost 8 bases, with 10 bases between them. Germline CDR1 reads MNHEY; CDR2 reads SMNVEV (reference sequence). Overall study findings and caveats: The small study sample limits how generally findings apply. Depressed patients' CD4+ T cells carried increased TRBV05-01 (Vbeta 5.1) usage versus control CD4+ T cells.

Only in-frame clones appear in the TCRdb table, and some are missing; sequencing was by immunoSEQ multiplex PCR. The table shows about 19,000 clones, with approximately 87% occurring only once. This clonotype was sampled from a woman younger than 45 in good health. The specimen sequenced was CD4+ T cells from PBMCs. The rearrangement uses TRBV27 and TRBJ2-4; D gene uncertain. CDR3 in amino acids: CASSLRVAHIQYF. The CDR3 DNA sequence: TGTGCCAGCAGTTTAAGAGTAGCTCACATTCAGTACTTC.